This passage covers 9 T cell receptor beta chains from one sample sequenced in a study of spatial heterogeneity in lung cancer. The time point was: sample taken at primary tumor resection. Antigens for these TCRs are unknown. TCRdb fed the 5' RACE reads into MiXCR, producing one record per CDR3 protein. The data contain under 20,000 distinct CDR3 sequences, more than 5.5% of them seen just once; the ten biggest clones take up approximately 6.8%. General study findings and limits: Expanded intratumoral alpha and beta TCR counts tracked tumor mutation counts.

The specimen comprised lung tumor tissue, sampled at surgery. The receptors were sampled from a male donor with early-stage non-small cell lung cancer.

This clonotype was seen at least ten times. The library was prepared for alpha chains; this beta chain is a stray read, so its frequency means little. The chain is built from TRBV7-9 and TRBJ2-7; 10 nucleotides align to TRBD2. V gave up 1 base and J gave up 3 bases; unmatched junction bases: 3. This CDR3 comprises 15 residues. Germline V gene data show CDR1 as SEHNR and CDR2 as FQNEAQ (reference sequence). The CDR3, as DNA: TGTGCCAGCAGCTTAGGAACTAGCGGGAACTACGAGCAGTACTTC. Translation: CASSLGTSGNYEQYF.

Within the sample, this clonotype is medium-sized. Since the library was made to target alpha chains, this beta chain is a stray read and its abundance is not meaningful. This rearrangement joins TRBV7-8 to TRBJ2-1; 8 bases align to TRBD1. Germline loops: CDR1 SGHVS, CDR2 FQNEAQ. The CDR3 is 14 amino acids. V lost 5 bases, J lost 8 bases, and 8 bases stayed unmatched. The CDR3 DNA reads TGTGCCAGCAGCCGGGGACAGGCGTGGGATGAGCAGTTCTTC. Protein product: CASSRGQAWDEQFF.

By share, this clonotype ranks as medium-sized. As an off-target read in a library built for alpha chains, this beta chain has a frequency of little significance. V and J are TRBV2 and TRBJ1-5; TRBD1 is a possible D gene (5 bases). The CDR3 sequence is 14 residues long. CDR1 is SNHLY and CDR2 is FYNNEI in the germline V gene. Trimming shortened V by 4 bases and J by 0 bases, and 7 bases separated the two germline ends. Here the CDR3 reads CASSGTNSNQPQHF. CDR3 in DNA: TGTGCCAGCAGTGGGACAAATAGCAATCAGCCCCAGCATTTT.

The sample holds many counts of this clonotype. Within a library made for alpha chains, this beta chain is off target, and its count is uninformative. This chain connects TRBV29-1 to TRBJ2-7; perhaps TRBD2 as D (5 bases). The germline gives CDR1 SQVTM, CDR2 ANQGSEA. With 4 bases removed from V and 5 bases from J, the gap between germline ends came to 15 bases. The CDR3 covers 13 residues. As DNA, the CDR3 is TGCAGCGTTGCCAGCGGCCGGGTAGACGAGCAGTACTTC. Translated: CSVASGRVDEQYF.

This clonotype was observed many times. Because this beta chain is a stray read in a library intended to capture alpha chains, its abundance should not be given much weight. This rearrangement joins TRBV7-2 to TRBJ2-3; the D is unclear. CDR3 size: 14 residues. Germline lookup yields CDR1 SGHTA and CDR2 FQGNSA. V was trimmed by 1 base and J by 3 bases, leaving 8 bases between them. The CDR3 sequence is CASSLGLGTDTQYF. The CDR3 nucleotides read TGTGCCAGCAGCTTAGGTCTCGGAACAGATACGCAGTATTTT.

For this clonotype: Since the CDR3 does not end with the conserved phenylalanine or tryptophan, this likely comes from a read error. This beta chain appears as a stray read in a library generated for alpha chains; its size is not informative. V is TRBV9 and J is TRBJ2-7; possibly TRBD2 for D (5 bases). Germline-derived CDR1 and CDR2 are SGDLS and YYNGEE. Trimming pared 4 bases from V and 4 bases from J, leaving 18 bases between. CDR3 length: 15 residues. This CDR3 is CASSFRVGVRYEQYS. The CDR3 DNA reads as TGTGCCAGCAGCTTCCGGGTGGGAGTTCGTTACGAGCAGTACTCC.

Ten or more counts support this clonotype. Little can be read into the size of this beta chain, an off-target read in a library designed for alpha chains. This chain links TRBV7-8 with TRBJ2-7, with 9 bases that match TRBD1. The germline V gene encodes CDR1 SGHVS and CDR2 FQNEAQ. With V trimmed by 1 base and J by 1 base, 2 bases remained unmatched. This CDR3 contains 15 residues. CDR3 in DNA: TGTGCCAGCAGCTTAGAAGGGACAGGGTCCTACGAGCAGTACTTC. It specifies CASSLEGTGSYEQYF.

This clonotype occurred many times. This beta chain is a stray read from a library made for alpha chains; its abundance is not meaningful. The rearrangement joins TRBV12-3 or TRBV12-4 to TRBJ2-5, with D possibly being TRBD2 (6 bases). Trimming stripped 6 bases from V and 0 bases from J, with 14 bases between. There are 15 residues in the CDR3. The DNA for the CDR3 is TGTGCCAGCAGCCCCTCCCGGAGGGACCAAGAGACCCAGTACTTC. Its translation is CASSPSRRDQETQYF.

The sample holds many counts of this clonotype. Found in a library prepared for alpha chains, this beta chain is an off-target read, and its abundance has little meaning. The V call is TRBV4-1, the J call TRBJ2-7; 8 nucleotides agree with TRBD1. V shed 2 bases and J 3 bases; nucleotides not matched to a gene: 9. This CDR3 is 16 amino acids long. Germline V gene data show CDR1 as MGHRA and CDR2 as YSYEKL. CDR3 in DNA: TGCGCCAGCAGCCAAATCCTGGGACAGGCTGACTACGAGCAGTACTTC. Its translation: CASSQILGQADYEQYF.